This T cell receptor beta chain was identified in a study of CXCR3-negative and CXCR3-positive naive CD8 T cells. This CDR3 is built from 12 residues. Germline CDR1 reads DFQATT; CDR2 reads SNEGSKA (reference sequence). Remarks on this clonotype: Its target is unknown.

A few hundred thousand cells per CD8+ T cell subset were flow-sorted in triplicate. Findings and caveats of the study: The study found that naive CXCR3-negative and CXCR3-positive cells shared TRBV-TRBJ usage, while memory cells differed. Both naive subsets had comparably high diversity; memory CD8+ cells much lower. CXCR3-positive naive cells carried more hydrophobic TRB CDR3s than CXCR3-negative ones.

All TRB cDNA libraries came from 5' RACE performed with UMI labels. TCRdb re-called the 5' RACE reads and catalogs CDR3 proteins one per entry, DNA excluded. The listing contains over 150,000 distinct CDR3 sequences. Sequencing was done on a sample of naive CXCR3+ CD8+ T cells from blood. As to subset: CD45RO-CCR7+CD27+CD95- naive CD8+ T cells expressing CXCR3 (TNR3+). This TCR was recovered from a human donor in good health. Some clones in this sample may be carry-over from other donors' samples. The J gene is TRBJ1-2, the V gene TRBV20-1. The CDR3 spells CSARWGNYGYTF.